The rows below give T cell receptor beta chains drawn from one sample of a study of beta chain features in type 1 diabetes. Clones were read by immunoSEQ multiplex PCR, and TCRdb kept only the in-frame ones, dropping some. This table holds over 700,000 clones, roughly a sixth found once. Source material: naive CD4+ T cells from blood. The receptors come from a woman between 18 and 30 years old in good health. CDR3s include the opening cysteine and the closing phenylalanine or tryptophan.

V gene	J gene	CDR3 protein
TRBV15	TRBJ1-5	CATSRDAAGGQPQHF
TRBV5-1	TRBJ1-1	CASSSLLGVGTEAFF
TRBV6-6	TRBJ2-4	CASSLGLAAKNIQYF
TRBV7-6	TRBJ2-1	CASSPGAGEQFF
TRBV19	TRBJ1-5	CASSIQGFSNQPQHF
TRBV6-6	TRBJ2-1	CASRKGTSGSRNEQFF
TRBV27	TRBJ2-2	CASSLWGDRPSGELFF
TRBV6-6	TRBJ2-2	CASGGRDRANTGELFF
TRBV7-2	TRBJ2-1	CASSLAHSYNEQFF
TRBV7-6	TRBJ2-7	CASSPRTSGSPLDEQYF
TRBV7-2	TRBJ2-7	CASSVRTWDRESHEQYF
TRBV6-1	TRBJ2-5	CASSGGQGVFETQYF
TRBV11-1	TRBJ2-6	CASSFESFGANVLTF
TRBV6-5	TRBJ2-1	CASSRELASYNEQFF
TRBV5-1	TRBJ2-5	CASSFPGQETQYF
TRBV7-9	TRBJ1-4	CASSFGTGWEKLFF
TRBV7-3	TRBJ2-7	CASSFISLRGGRADEQYF
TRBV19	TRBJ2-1	CASSIGLNEQFF
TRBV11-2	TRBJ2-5	CASSSRTSGVGETQYF
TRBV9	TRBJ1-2	CASSARDGHEGYTF
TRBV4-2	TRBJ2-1	CASSLRTSIVEQFF
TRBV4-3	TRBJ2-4	CASSQYQPGERTKNIQYF
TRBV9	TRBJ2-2	CASSVAWGSNTGELFF
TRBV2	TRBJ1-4	CASRPDSGNEKLFF
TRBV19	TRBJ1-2	CASSIPGAPGGYTF
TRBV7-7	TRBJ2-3	CASSFGTGSPDTQYF
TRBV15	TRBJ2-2	CATGILGTGELFF
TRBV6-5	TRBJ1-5	CASSYTTGSNQPQHF
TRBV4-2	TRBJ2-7	CASSLNPGLAGGPTYSYEQYF
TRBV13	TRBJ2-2	CASSSLVGEQGTRRRTGELFF
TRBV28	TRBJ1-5	CASSVGWGLQPQHF
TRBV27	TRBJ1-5	CASSLRGFNQPQHF
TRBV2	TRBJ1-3	CASQAETGNTIYF
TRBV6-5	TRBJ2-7	CASSYSVGGFYEQYF
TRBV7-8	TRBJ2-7	CASSLRRLGANEQYF
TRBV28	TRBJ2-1	CASSWDRAAPYNEQFF
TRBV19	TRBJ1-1	CASSIWQGGEAFF
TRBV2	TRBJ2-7	CASMGGRREQYF
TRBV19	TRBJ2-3	CASSVGQGWTDTQYF
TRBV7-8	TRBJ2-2	CASSLDSRMGTGELFF
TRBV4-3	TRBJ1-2	CASSQDIPDREYYGYTF
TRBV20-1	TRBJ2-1	CSAGQYNEQFF
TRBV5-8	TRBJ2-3	CASSLYLYAREYTDTQYF